The source of this TCR beta chain is a study of cytomegalovirus exposure and HLA in healthy donors. Study information: Roughly 180 million T cells yielded more than 95 million unique TCR beta sequences, as an earlier analysis found. Some 85 million unique TCRs, all from HLA-typed donors, were included in an early release of the data. Study results and caveats: Overall, roughly 160 TCR beta chains were annotated as cytomegalovirus-associated. The only immune exposure information that was available was CMV serostatus.

Germline loops: CDR1 LNHNV, CDR2 YYDKDF (reference sequence). The CDR3 sequence is 17 residues long. J lost 1 base, V lost 0 bases, and 6 bases had no gene match. The PCR was carried out with 60 Vbeta primers and 13 Jbeta primers. The method was immunoSEQ multiplex PCR; TCRdb's version includes in-frame clones alone and lacks a portion of them. The sample has around 95,000 clones; around four fifths are singletons. Comment on this clone: As yet, its antigen is unknown.

The chain recombines TRBV15 with TRBJ2-5, with TRBD2 matching over 9 bases. The sample comprised PBMCs. The origin of this receptor is a man younger than 45 in good health and CMV-seropositive. The DNA for the CDR3 is TGTGCCACCAGCAGAGAAGGATTGACTAGCGGCCAAGAGACCCAGTACTTC. This translates into CATSREGLTSGQETQYF.